This T cell receptor beta chain is from a study of shared clonotypes between healthy human individuals. Sequencing was performed with immunoSEQ multiplex PCR; in TCRdb, only in-frame clones are kept and a portion is missing. The table lists about 2.3 million clones, approximately 90% of them singletons, with about 0.36% in the top ten. The sample consisted of naive CD4+ T cells from PBMCs. Sample subset: CD45RA+ positively selected. The source of this sequence is a man between 18 and 29 years old in good health. Some clones in this sample may be carry-over from other donors' samples.

The CDR3, as DNA: TGTGCCAGCAGCCAAGAACTAGCGGGAGGGCCGAAGAACATTCAGTACTTC. It is translated as CASSQELAGGPKNIQYF. This chain links TRBV4-2 with TRBJ2-4; 13 bases line up with TRBD2. Germline V CDR1 and CDR2: LGHNA, YNFKEQ. This CDR3 has 17 amino acids. The V segment lost 0 bases and the J segment 7 bases; nucleotides outside the gene matches: 6.